The subject of this entry is one T cell receptor (beta chain). This entry belongs to a study of blood T cell repertoires in COVID-19. Produced via immunoSEQ multiplex PCR; TCRdb's table is partial and in-frame only. The profile shows over 200,000 clones, 65% to 85% of them singletons. In germline, CDR1 is SGHNT, CDR2 YYREEE (reference sequence). V shed 3 bases, J shed 8 bases, and the junction held 13 bases outside the gene matches. This CDR3 has 16 amino acids. The origin of this receptor is a woman aged 80 or over with acute or convalescent COVID-19. V gene TRBV5-4 combines with J gene TRBJ1-4; 7 nucleotides align to TRBD1. Sequenced sample: peripheral blood. The DNA of the CDR3 is TGTGCCAGCAGCTCCGGTGGAGACAGGGTCAGGGAAAAACTGTTTTTT. Residues: CASSSGGDRVREKLFF.